This section outlines one T cell receptor (beta chain) sequence together with its context. Original processing notes: How many nucleated cells were present was estimated from reference gene primer amplification. Profiled with immunoSEQ multiplex PCR; TCRdb holds only in-frame clones, not every one. V and J calls and clone size are those listed in that table; D and trimming were worked out from the DNA. The table lists some 70,000 clones, 75% to 90% of them singletons. This entry belongs to a study of blood T cell repertoires in COVID-19. V was shortened by 1 base and J by 0 bases, with 6 bases between the two germline ends. Per germline, CDR1 MDHEN and CDR2 SYDVKM. The CDR3 runs 14 residues.

The chain uses TRBV28 and TRBJ1-1; D gene unclear. This clonotype was sampled from a man in his forties or fifties with active COVID-19. Sequencing input: peripheral blood. The CDR3 is CASSLYPMNTEAFF. In DNA form, the CDR3 reads TGTGCCAGCAGTTTATATCCTATGAACACTGAAGCTTTCTTT.